This TCR beta chain appears in the sequencing data of a study of human T cells and chemical hapten exposure. Findings and limits, study-wide: Expanded TCRs clustered into significantly more large CDR3 similarity groups than controls, the analysis revealed.

V gave up 0 bases and J gave up 5 bases, with 14 bases separating them. The CDR3 is 15 amino acids. Germline values: CDR1 DFQATT, CDR2 SNEGSKA (reference sequence). A note on this clonotype: The antigen remains undetermined.

Described time point: patch test 3, about 24 weeks after DPC sensitization. Treatment reported: therapeutic diphenylcyclopropenone sensitization with weekly scalp DPC. Original data processing: With a range of about 23,224 to 750,000, the median per sample was around 96,000 TCRs. TCRdb recomputed calls from the RACE reads with MiXCR, one row per CDR3 protein. TCRdb's processing, not the study's, gives the V and J calls here. The sample lists more than 100,000 distinct CDR3 sequences; about 10% were seen once. The chain uses TRBV20-1 and TRBJ2-1; D call uncertain. The input for sequencing was whole blood, taken in connection with sensitization to the hapten diphenylcyclopropenone (DPC). This receptor was obtained from a woman in her forties or fifties with alopecia areata. Some clones in this sample may be carry-over from other donors' samples. In DNA, the CDR3 is TGCAGTGCTAGAGATTCCAGGTCCCCTCACAATGAGCAGTTCTTC. This codes for CSARDSRSPHNEQFF.